Below, 5 T cell receptor beta chains from the same sample are listed, as sequenced in a study of healthy donors' naive CD4 and CD8 T cells. Starting from 500 ng of total RNA, TCR libraries were made with linear amplification. MiXCR, run by TCRdb on the reads, gives a single entry per CDR3 protein. The repertoire has some 190,000 distinct CDR3 sequences, around three quarters of them found once; the top ten carry 2.3%. Sequencing used naive CD4+ and CD8+ T cells sorted from blood, pooled from several donors. The receptor source for this set is a pool of human donors in good health; the sample pools cells from several healthy donors.

The chain links TRBV29-1 to TRBJ1-5; D not certain. Germline V gene sequence: CDR1 SQVTM, CDR2 ANQGSEA. V was shortened by 5 bases and J by 10 bases, with 18 bases between the two germline ends. The CDR3 totals 13 residues. CDR3 in amino acids: CSVYTDAREPQHF. The CDR3 coding sequence is TGCAGCGTTTACACTGACGCCCGGGAACCCCAGCATTTT.

The gene calls are TRBV29-1 and TRBJ2-7, with D unclear. V was pared by 4 bases and J by 0 bases, with 7 bases between. The CDR3 runs 12 residues. Germline V gene lookup returns CDR1 SQVTM and CDR2 ANQGSEA. The CDR3 DNA reads TGCAGCGTTGGGAAGAGCTCCTACGAGCAGTACTTC. It translates to CSVGKSSYEQYF.

The chain joins TRBV19 to TRBJ2-3, with D perhaps TRBD1 (6 bases). V lost 6 bases to trimming and J lost 2 bases, with 21 bases between them. Germline lookup yields CDR1 LNHDA and CDR2 SQIVND (reference sequence). The CDR3 consists of 17 residues. This CDR3 is CASSRLPGTRPTDTQYF. The CDR3 region has the DNA TGTGCCAGTAGCCGTCTCCCCGGGACACGACCCACAGATACGCAGTATTTT.

Regarding this clonotype: An end of the junction differs from the germline gene, which may be a read error. The rearrangement joins TRBV5-1 to TRBJ2-6; D gene unclear. The germline V gene has CDR1 SGHRS and CDR2 YFSETQ. The CDR3 loop spans 18 amino acids. The CDR3, as DNA: TGTGCCAGCAGCTTGCCCCCGAAGTGGAGCGCGGGGGCCAACGTCCTGACTTTC. Encoded protein: CASSLPPKWSAGANVLTF.

CDR3 DNA sequence: TGTGCCAGCAGTTATACCGGGACGGGCGACGAGCAGTACTTC. Translation: CASSYTGTGDEQYF. V gene TRBV6-2 or TRBV6-3 combines with J gene TRBJ2-7; tentatively, D is TRBD1 or TRBD2 (5 bases each). Germline V gene sequence: CDR1 MNHEY, CDR2 SVGEGT. The CDR3 contains 14 residues. V lost 3 bases and J 5 bases, leaving 14 bases between the germline ends.